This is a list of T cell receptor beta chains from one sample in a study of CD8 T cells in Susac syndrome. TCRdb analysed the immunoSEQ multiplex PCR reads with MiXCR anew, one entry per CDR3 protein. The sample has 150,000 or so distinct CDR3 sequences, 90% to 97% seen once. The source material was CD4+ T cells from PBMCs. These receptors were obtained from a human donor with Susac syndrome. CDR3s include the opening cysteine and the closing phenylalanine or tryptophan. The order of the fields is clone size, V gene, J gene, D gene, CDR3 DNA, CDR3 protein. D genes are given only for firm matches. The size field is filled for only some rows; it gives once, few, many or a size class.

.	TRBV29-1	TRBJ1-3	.	TGCAGCGTTGAGGCTGTCTCTGGAAACACCATATATTTT	CSVEAVSGNTIYF
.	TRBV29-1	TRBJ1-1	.	TGCAGCGTTGGGGGAGGGACGGGTAACACTGAAGCTTTCTTT	CSVGGGTGNTEAFF
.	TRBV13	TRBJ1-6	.	TGTGCCAGCAGCATTGGAGGGAATTCACCCCTCCACTTT	CASSIGGNSPLHF
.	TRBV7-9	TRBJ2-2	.	TGTGCCAGCAGCTTAGCGGAGTCTGCAGGGGAGCTGTTTTTT	CASSLAESAGELFF
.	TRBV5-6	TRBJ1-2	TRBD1	TGTGCCAGCAGCCAGGCTACGGGACAGCCGAAGATCGACTACACCTTC	CASSQATGQPKIDYTF
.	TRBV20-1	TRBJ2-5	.	TGCAGTGCTAGAGATCCTTTGGGGGGGACCCAGTACTTC	CSARDPLGGTQYF
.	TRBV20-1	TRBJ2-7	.	TGCAGTGCTCTCTGGCAGGGCGAGCAGTACTTC	CSALWQGEQYF
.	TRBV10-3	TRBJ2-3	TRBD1	TGTGCCACCCTAGAGGGGGCGGGTACAGATACGCAGTATTTT	CATLEGAGTDTQYF
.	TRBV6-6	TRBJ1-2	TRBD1	TGTGCCAGCAGCTCGGACAGGCTAAGCCAAGGCTACACCTTC	CASSSDRLSQGYTF
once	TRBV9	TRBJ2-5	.	TGTGCCAGCAGCGTAGAAGCACGAGAGACCCAGTACTTC	CASSVEARETQYF
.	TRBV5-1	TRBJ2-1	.	TGCGCCAGCAGCTTGGAAGGTCGGGACCAGCAGTTCTTC	CASSLEGRDQQFF
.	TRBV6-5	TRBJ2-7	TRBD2	TGTGCCAGCAAGCTAGCGGGACGGTACGAGCAGTACTTC	CASKLAGRYEQYF
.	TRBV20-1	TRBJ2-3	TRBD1	TGCAGTGCTAGAGGGACAGGGAACACAGATACGCAGTATTTT	CSARGTGNTDTQYF
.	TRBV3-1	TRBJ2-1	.	TGTGCCAGCAGCCGACTAGACAATGAGCAGTTCTTC	CASSRLDNEQFF
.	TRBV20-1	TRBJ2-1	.	TGCAGTGCTGCGGCTAGGGGCAATGAGCAGTTCTTC	CSAAARGNEQFF
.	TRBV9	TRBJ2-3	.	TGTGCCAGCAGCGCCATAACAGGGAGGTCAGATACGCAGTATTTT	CASSAITGRSDTQYF
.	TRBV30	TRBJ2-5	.	TGTGCCTGGTTGTCCAAAGACCAAGAGACCCAGTACTTC	CAWLSKDQETQYF
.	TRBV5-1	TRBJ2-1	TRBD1	TGCGCCAGCAGCTTGGTGGGACAGCCTAGCTACAATGAGCAGTTCTTC	CASSLVGQPSYNEQFF
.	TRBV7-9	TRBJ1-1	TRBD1	TGTGCCAGCAGCTTAGGAGGGGACAGGGACCTTAGGATTGGGACTGAAGCTTTCTTT	CASSLGGDRDLRIGTEAFF
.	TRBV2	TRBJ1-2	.	TGTGCCAGCAGTGACGACCGCTATGGCTACACCTTC	CASSDDRYGYTF
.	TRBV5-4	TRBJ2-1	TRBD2	TGTGCCAGCAGCTTGGCCCCCTCGACTAGCGGGGCCTGGGTCTTC	CASSLAPSTSGAWVF
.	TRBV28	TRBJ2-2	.	TGTGCCAGCAACCCGAGTGGAGGGCCCAACACCGGGGAGCTGTTTTTT	CASNPSGGPNTGELFF
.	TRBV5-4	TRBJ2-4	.	TGTGCCAGCAGCTTGTGGGTCTCCAAAAACATTCAGTACTTC	CASSLWVSKNIQYF
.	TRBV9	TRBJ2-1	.	TGTGCCAGCAGCGTACGGACAGAATACAATGAGCAGTTCTTC	CASSVRTEYNEQFF
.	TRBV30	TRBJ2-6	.	TGTGCCTGGAGTTCAACGAGCTCTGGGGCCAACGTCCTGACTTTC	CAWSSTSSGANVLTF
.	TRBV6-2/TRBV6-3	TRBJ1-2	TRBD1	TGTGCCAGCAGTTACGGAGGGTTCCCGGACAGGGGGCATGGCTACACCTTC	CASSYGGFPDRGHGYTF
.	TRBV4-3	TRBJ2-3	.	TGCGCCAGCAGCCAAGATATTGGGACCTACGCGGATACGCAGTATTTT	CASSQDIGTYADTQYF
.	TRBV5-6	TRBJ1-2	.	TGTGCCAGCAGCTTGGGGCAGGGACACTATGGCTACACCTTC	CASSLGQGHYGYTF
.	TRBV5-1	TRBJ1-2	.	TGCGCCAGCAGCTGGACAGCTAACTATGGCTACACCTTC	CASSWTANYGYTF
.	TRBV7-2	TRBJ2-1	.	TGTGCCAGCAGCTTTGGCACTCCTAGAACCAGCTCCTACAATGAGCAGTTCTTC	CASSFGTPRTSSYNEQFF
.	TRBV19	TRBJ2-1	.	TGTGCCAGTAGTCTAAGGTACAATGAGCAGTTCTTC	CASSLRYNEQFF
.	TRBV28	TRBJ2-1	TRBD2	TGTGCCAGTAGGGAGACTAGCGGGGTATTAAAGCAGTTCTTC	CASRETSGVLKQFF
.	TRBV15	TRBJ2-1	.	TGTGCCACCAGCAGAGACCGAGGTGGGCTCCATGAGCAGTTCTTC	CATSRDRGGLHEQFF
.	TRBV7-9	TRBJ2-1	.	TGTGCCAGCAGCTTATCGGCCGGGGGGCAGTCCAATGAGCAGTTCTTC	CASSLSAGGQSNEQFF
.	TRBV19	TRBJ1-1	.	TGTGCCAGTAGTACCCAATACCGTGGGGCTTTCTTT	CASSTQYRGAFF
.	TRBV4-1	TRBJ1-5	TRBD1	TGCGCCAGCAGCCCGATTGGACAGGGAGACTATCAGCCCCAGCATTTT	CASSPIGQGDYQPQHF
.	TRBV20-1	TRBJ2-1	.	TGCAGTGCTAGTTCCCAGCGGAGGGTTTACAATGAGCAGTTCTTC	CSASSQRRVYNEQFF
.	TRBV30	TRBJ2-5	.	TGTGCCTCGAGACAGAAAGAGACCCAGTACTTC	CASRQKETQYF
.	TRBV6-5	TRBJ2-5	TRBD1	TGTGCCAGCAGGGACAGGGTGGAGACCCAGTACTTC	CASRDRVETQYF
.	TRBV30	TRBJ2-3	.	TGTGCCTGGAGGAGGGGACCGCACCCCACAGATACGCAGTATTTT	CAWRRGPHPTDTQYF
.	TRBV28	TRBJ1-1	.	TGTGCCAGCAGTTCCCAGCCTAACACTGAAGCTTTCTTT	CASSSQPNTEAFF
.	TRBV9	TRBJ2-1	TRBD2	TGTGCCAGCAGCCGGACTAGCAGGTACAATGAGCAGTTCTTC	CASSRTSRYNEQFF
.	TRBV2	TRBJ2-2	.	TGTGCCAGCAGTGAGGGACCCGGGGAGCTGTTTTTT	CASSEGPGELFF
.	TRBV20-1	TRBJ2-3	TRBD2	TGCAGTGCTAGAGACCGACTAGCGGGAGGGAGAGATACGCAGTATTTT	CSARDRLAGGRDTQYF
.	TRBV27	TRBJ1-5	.	TGTGCCAGCCGAGGGGCAGGGAAGGGTCAGCCCCAGCATTTT	CASRGAGKGQPQHF
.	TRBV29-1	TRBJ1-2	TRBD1	TGCAGCGTTGAGGGCAGGGGGCATGGCTACACCTTC	CSVEGRGHGYTF
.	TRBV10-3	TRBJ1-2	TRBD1	TGTGCCATCAGTGACCCCGGACAGGTGAGCTATGGCTACACCTTC	CAISDPGQVSYGYTF
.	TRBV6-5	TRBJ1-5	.	TGTGCCAGCAGTCCAGCGGTAAATCAGCCCCAGCATTTT	CASSPAVNQPQHF
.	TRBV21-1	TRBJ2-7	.	TGTGCCAGCAGCAAATCTAGCGGGAGGGCCCTTAAATTCTACGAGCAGTACTTC	CASSKSSGRALKFYEQYF
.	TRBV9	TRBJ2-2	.	TGTGCCAGCAGCAGGACTTCCAACACCGGGGAGCTGTTTTTT	CASSRTSNTGELFF